This T cell receptor (beta chain) emerged from a study of T-cell reconstitution after alpha-beta-depleted transplantation in children. Study-wide findings and caveats: Approximately two months post-transplant, alpha-beta T cells reportedly originated from several hundred expanded graft clones. Certain patients had high TCRbeta diversity at day 60, and it came from recipient T cells and thymic progenitors that survived. T-cell numbers and diversity one year post-transplant derived largely from freshly generated T cells.

Points on this clonotype: The antigen is not known.

Unique molecular identifiers were used to barcode this TCRbeta library. TCRdb re-called the PCR reads with MiXCR, one entry per CDR3 protein. The sample has 550,000 to 800,000 distinct CDR3 sequences; about an eighth are singletons. Germline values: CDR1 DFQATT, CDR2 SNEGSKA (reference sequence). This CDR3 comprises 10 residues. Trimming cost V 6 bases and J 11 bases, with 13 bases left between them. This chain joins TRBV20-1 and TRBJ1-1, with D uncertain. The specimen comprised PBMCs, sampled before TCRalphabeta/CD19-depleted stem cell transplant. The source is a girl aged 2 to 10 with congenital amegakaryocytic thrombocytopenia, due to receive a stem cell transplant. CDR3 nucleotide sequence: TGCAGTGCCAAGGCTACAATCGCTTTCTTT. Its translation is CSAKATIAFF.